Below, 3 T cell receptor beta chains from the same sample are listed, as sequenced in a study of blood T cell repertoires in COVID-19. Generated by immunoSEQ multiplex PCR, the TCRdb table keeps only in-frame clones and is missing some. Here the sample spans approximately 200,000 clones, approximately 84% being singletons. The specimen sequenced was peripheral blood. All receptors come from a woman under 40 who had recovered from COVID-19.

The chain couples TRBV3-1 (or the pseudogene TRBV3-2) to TRBJ1-1; 9 positions agree with TRBD1. In germline, CDR1 is LGHDT, CDR2 YNNKEL (reference sequence). The CDR3 sequence is 13 residues long. The V gene end was trimmed by 6 bases and the J gene end by 8 bases; junction bases not matched to a gene: 7. CDR3 DNA: TGTGCCAGCAGTCAAATAGGACAGGGGGAAGCTTTCTTT. Translating it yields CASSQIGQGEAFF.

This clone has only a few counts. An end of the junction does not agree with germline; a read error may underlie this. The rearrangement joins TRBV28 to TRBJ1-2; 7 nucleotides match TRBD1. The length of the CDR3 is 14 residues. CDR1 is MDHEN, CDR2 SYDVKM, per germline. The CDR3 sequence: CAISKEGADYGYTF. In DNA form, the CDR3 reads TGTGCCATCAGTAAGGAGGGGGCGGACTATGGCTACACCTTC.

The chain recombines TRBV3-1 (or the pseudogene TRBV3-2) with TRBJ2-5; a possible D gene is TRBD1 (7 bases). The germline gives CDR1 LGHDT, CDR2 YNNKEL (reference sequence). The CDR3 covers 15 residues. V was cut by 4 bases and J by 2 bases, with 14 bases left in between. CDR3 DNA sequence: TGTGCCAGCAGCCTTCGACAGGGACTGCAAGAGACCCAGTACTTC. Its translation: CASSLRQGLQETQYF.